The present TCR beta chain was sequenced within a study of CD8 T cells in Susac syndrome. Study context: Among sequenced Susac syndrome patients, about 6 had active disease and about eight were in remission. Treatment status at blood draw for the Susac syndrome patients was therapy-naive, corticosteroids, or intravenous immunoglobulin alone. Study-level points and caveats: The study's TCR sequencing and HLA analysis drew on a certain number of individuals. That number was acknowledged as relatively small.

When the RNA was reverse transcribed, random hexamers were used with an input of about 0.5 to 1 ug. An immunoSEQ multiplex PCR generated amplified TCR beta CDR3 products spanning 54 Vbeta and 13 Jbeta. A single record per CDR3 protein comes from TCRdb applying MiXCR to the immunoSEQ multiplex PCR reads. The sample has some 130,000 distinct CDR3 sequences, roughly 94% seen once. This clonotype was counted once. Its matching antigen is unknown. Sequencing was carried out using CD8+ T cells from PBMCs. This clonotype originated in a human donor with Susac syndrome.

For the CDR3, the DNA is TGTGCCAGCAGTCCACGACCGACAGGGGGCAACGGCTACACCTTC. It translates to CASSPRPTGGNGYTF. The chain has TRBV28 and TRBJ1-2, with 10 bases fitting TRBD1. V dropped 5 bases and J dropped 8; count of bases not matched to a gene: 11. Germline V gene lookup returns CDR1 MDHEN and CDR2 SYDVKM. The CDR3 length is 15 residues.